The 23 T cell receptor beta chains reported below all come from one sample, sequenced in a study of blood T cells in healthy people across ages. The use of a sample-barcoded 5' primer and a J-beta primer mix characterized a second PCR of about 6 to 11 cycles. Via MiXCR, TCRdb re-called the 5' RACE reads, giving one row per CDR3 protein. The repertoire holds more than 550,000 distinct CDR3 sequences, with approximately 21% as singletons. The sequenced sample consisted of blood. These receptors came from a man aged 65 to 79 in good health.

V and J are TRBV4-2 and TRBJ2-3; no clear D gene. This CDR3 region has 15 residues. Per germline, CDR1 LGHNA and CDR2 YNFKEQ. V was cut by 0 bases and J by 0 bases, with 7 bases left in between. For the CDR3, the DNA is TGTGCCAGCAGCCAAGAGCCAGCTAGCACAGATACGCAGTATTTT. Its translation is CASSQEPASTDTQYF.

The chain joins TRBV7-2 to TRBJ2-1; 8 bases align to TRBD2. Germline CDR1 reads SGHTA; CDR2 reads FQGNSA. V lost 0 bases to trimming and J lost 14 bases; unmatched junction nucleotides: 6. The CDR3 runs to 13 residues. CDR3 coding DNA: TGTGCCAGCAGCTTAGCTTCAGCGGGAGACAAGTTCTTC. Amino acids: CASSLASAGDKFF.

The genes are TRBV5-1 and TRBJ1-4; D uncertain. V was pared by 0 bases and J by 8 bases, with 11 bases between. Germline V CDR1 and CDR2: SGHRS, YFSETQ. The CDR3 loop spans 14 amino acids. In DNA form, the CDR3 reads TGCGCCAGCAGCTTGGTTGAGGGTATGGAAAAACTGTTTTTT. Translation: CASSLVEGMEKLFF. Drawing the rest from reference TRBV5-1 and TRBJ1-4, the complete variable domain is KAGVTQTPRYLIKTRGQQVTLSCSPISGHRSVSWYQQTPGQGLQFLFEYFSETQRNKGNFPGRFSGRQFSNSRSEMNVSTLELGDSALYLCASSLVEGMEKLFFGSGTQLSVL.

This clonotype was counted between two and nine times. This chain links TRBV6-5 with TRBJ2-2, with D unclear. Germline CDR1 and CDR2: MNHEY and SVGAGI. With 5 bases removed from V and 7 bases from J, the gap between germline ends came to 11 bases. The CDR3 loop spans 13 amino acids. The CDR3 spells CASSPRSFGELFF. CDR3 coding DNA: TGTGCCAGCAGTCCCAGGTCTTTCGGGGAGCTGTTTTTT.

With respect to this clonotype: A single base separates this from a much larger clone, so it may be a read error. The chain couples TRBV15 to TRBJ1-4; D is undetermined. From germline, CDR1 is LNHNV and CDR2 YYDKDF (reference sequence). CDR3 length: 13 amino acids. CDR3 nucleotide sequence: TGTGCCGCCAGCAGAGATACTAATGAAAAACTGTTTTTT. Encoded protein: CAASRDTNEKLFF. Variable domain in full (rest from reference TRBV15 and TRBJ1-4): DAMVIQNPRYQVTQFGKPVTLSCSQTLNHNVMYWYQQKSSQAPKLLFHYYDKDFNNEADTPDNFQSRRPNTSFCFLDIRSPGLGDTAMYLCAASRDTNEKLFFGSGTQLSVL.

This clonotype was seen only a few times. The chain carries TRBV29-1 and TRBJ1-1, with TRBD1 as a possible D gene (5 bases). V lost 6 bases, J lost 11 bases, and 16 bases lay in between. This CDR3 is built from 11 residues. Per germline, CDR1 SQVTM and CDR2 ANQGSEA. CDR3 nucleotide sequence: TGCAGCGTCCTGGAACAGGCCGCGGCTTTCTTT. This encodes CSVLEQAAAFF.

The sample holds a few counts of this clonotype. The V and J genes are TRBV4-2 and TRBJ1-1, with unresolved D. V was clipped by 4 bases and J by 5 bases, with 11 bases between them. Germline CDR1 LGHNA, CDR2 YNFKEQ. This CDR3 has 13 residues. CDR3 nucleotides: TGTGCCAGCAGCCCAACAGACGTTACTGAAGCTTTCTTT. Translated, it gives CASSPTDVTEAFF.

Here the CDR3 reads CASSSGLRTGYTF. In nucleotides, the CDR3 is TGTGCCAGCAGTTCGGGCCTCCGGACCGGCTACACCTTC. The chain is built from TRBV12-3 or TRBV12-4 and TRBJ1-2; D ambiguous. V was pared by 4 bases and J by 8 bases, with 14 bases between. This CDR3 has 13 amino acids.

The chain is built from TRBV20-1 and TRBJ1-2; a weak D match, TRBD1 (6 bases). The V end lost 5 bases, the J end lost 4 bases, and 17 bases lay between the germline ends. Germline CDR1 is DFQATT and CDR2 is SNEGSKA (reference sequence). CDR3 length equals 14 residues. The CDR3 loop reads CSAGPQGSFYGYTF. The CDR3 region has the DNA TGCAGTGCTGGCCCGCAGGGGAGTTTCTATGGCTACACCTTC.

This clonotype has a count of ten or more. The rearrangement uses TRBV7-2 and TRBJ1-2; D unclear. CDR3 length equals 13 residues. Trimming left V 1 base short and J 4 bases short, with 7 bases between. The V gene's germline CDR1 is SGHTA and CDR2 FQGNSA. DNA of the CDR3: TGTGCCAGCAGCTTAGGCCCTCGCTATGGCTACACCTTC. It codes for CASSLGPRYGYTF.

Many counts were recorded for this clonotype. This chain connects TRBV29-1 to TRBJ2-3; no firm D call. Per the germline V gene, CDR1 is SQVTM and CDR2 is ANQGSEA. CDR3 length equals 12 residues. Trimming left V 2 bases short and J 3 bases short, with 6 bases between. The DNA of the CDR3 is TGCAGCGTTGAACCGGATACAGATACGCAGTATTTT. As protein: CSVEPDTDTQYF.

In this sample, this clonotype turned up a few times. The genes are TRBV27 and TRBJ1-1, with 8 bases lining up with TRBD1. CDR3 length equals 17 residues. Germline V gene sequence: CDR1 MNHEY, CDR2 SMNVEV (reference sequence). The V segment lost 2 bases and the J segment 1 base; nucleotides outside the gene matches: 9. The CDR3 is CASSLTGTGPWNTEAFF. The CDR3 DNA reads TGTGCCAGCAGTTTAACCGGGACAGGCCCATGGAACACTGAAGCTTTCTTT.

This clonotype was counted a few times. One junction end disagrees with the germline gene, perhaps due to a read error. The rearrangement links TRBV6-1 to TRBJ1-1; the D gene is possibly TRBD1 (5 bases). Germline V gene lookup returns CDR1 MNHNS and CDR2 SASEGT. The CDR3 contains 15 residues. The CDR3 region has the DNA TGTACCAGCAGTGCCGCTTGGGGGTTGGGGACTGAAGCTTTCTTT. This gives the protein CTSSAAWGLGTEAFF.

This clonotype was detected only a few times. This rearrangement joins TRBV11-3 to TRBJ2-3; D perhaps matches TRBD2 (7 bases). This CDR3 contains 16 residues. V lost 2 bases and J 6 bases, leaving 18 bases between the germline ends. Germline loops: CDR1 SGHNT, CDR2 YENEEA. CDR3 in DNA: TGTGCCAGCAGCTTAATCGGGGGGCACCAGGGGGATACGCAGTATTTT. This translates into CASSLIGGHQGDTQYF.

This clonotype was seen a handful of times. The V gene is TRBV6-1, the J gene TRBJ2-1; TRBD2 is a possible D gene (6 bases). The end of the DNA aligns better with TRBJ2-7, so the J call may be wrong. The germline V gene encodes CDR1 MNHNS and CDR2 SASEGT. The CDR3 has 15 residues. This CDR3 is CASSEQLASAHEQYV. Written as DNA, the CDR3 is TGTGCCAGCAGTGAACAACTAGCTTCAGCCCACGAGCAGTACGTC.

This clonotype was seen only a few times. The chain combines TRBV20-1 with TRBJ2-1, with 9 bases that match TRBD2. The CDR3 has 16 residues. Germline values: CDR1 DFQATT, CDR2 SNEGSKA (reference sequence). V gave up 3 bases and J gave up 7 bases; unmatched junction bases: 13. CDR3 amino acids: CSASPPGLASRNEQFF. The CDR3 region has the DNA TGCAGTGCTAGTCCCCCGGGACTAGCTAGTAGGAATGAGCAGTTCTTC.

The chain links TRBV11-1 to TRBJ2-2, with 8 bases matching TRBD2. The CDR3 is 14 amino acids. Looked up from germline, CDR1 is SGHAT and CDR2 is FQDESV (reference sequence). Trimming took 6 bases from V and 5 from J; bases not matched to a gene: 5. The CDR3 loop is CASSGSGVTGELFF. CDR3 nucleotides: TGTGCCAGCAGTGGTAGCGGGGTAACCGGGGAGCTGTTTTTT.

The CDR3 protein is CASTRGFNQPQHF. As DNA, the CDR3 is TGTGCCAGCACTAGGGGGTTCAATCAGCCCCAGCATTTT. This chain uses TRBV12-3 or TRBV12-4 with TRBJ1-5, with a possible D match to TRBD1 (6 bases). Deletions cut 7 bases from V and 3 bases from J, with 10 bases between. The CDR3 is 13 amino acids.

A note on this clonotype: At one boundary the junction diverges from the germline segment, which might be a read error. This sequence joins TRBV6-1 and TRBJ2-2; D might be TRBD2 (6 bases). CDR1 is MNHNS and CDR2 is SASEGT in the germline V gene. CDR3 length: 13 amino acids. This CDR3 reads CASSPDEHRELLF. In DNA form, the CDR3 reads TGTGCCAGCAGTCCCGACGAACACCGGGAGCTGCTTTTT.

This clonotype was picked up a small number of times. J is TRBJ2-6 and V is TRBV7-2, with 8 nucleotides matching TRBD1. Losses at the gene ends were 5 bases for V and 0 bases for J; bases not matched to a gene: 6. Germline V gene data show CDR1 as SGHTA and CDR2 as FQGNSA. CDR3 length: 17 residues. In DNA form, the CDR3 reads TGTGCCAGCAGCACGACAGGGGCCGCCTCTGGGGCCAACGTCCTGACTTTC. Translated, it gives CASSTTGAASGANVLTF. Based on the CDR3 plus reference TRBV7-2 and TRBJ2-6, the full variable domain is GAGVSQSPSNKVTEKGKDVELRCDPISGHTALYWYRQSLGQGLEFLIYFQGNSAPDKSGLPSDRFSAERTGGSVSTLTIQRTQQEDSAVYLCASSTTGAASGANVLTFGAGSRLTVL.

With regard to this clonotype: Relative to the germline gene, one junction end is altered; a read error may explain this. CDR3 nucleotides: TGTGCCAGCAGCCCCCTCGCGCGGGGGGGCCCAGATGCGCAGTATTTT. Protein: CASSPLARGGPDAQYF. The chain recombines TRBV12-3 or TRBV12-4 with TRBJ2-3, with TRBD2 identical over 9 bases. The CDR3 covers 16 residues.

The chain links TRBV6-1 to TRBJ1-4; D gene uncertain. The CDR3 is 12 residues long. The V end was cut by 11 bases, the J end by 4 bases, with 11 bases between. Per the germline V gene, CDR1 is MNHNS and CDR2 is SASEGT. The CDR3 protein is CAAQEINEKLFF. The DNA for the CDR3 is TGTGCCGCCCAGGAGATTAATGAAAAACTGTTTTTT.

V gene TRBV7-6 combines with J gene TRBJ2-3; 9 bases line up with TRBD2. The CDR3 loop spans 16 amino acids. V shed 5 bases, J shed 2 bases, and the junction held 8 bases outside the gene matches. The V gene's germline CDR1 is SGHVS and CDR2 FNYEAQ. The CDR3 DNA follows: TGTGCCAGCAGCCCCCGGTCGGGACTAGCCACAGATACGCAGTATTTT. It encodes CASSPRSGLATDTQYF.